This is a list of T cell receptor beta chains from one sample in a study of shared clonotypes between healthy human individuals. Using immunoSEQ multiplex PCR, the repertoire was profiled, and TCRdb retains in-frame clones only, with some absent. The sample records over 2 million clones, about nine tenths being singletons. Sequences were obtained from naive CD4+ T cells from PBMCs. All receptors come from a man younger than 30 in good health. Some clones in this sample may be carry-over from other donors' samples. Both conserved end residues are part of each CDR3. The order of the fields is CDR3 DNA, CDR3 protein, J gene, D gene, CDR3 length, clone size, V gene. A D gene is named only where the DNA matches it firmly. Clone size is shown for a subset of rows, as once, few, many or a class of expanded clone.

TGTGCCAGCTTGCGGGATCGCACAGATACGCAGTATTTT,CASLRDRTDTQYF,TRBJ2-3,NA,13,NA,TRBV13
TGTGCCAGCAGCTTAGTCCGACAGGGGCAGTACTTC,CASSLVRQGQYF,TRBJ2-7,TRBD1,12,NA,TRBV7-9
TGTGCCAGCAGCCTCGGGTTGACTGGAAACACCATATATTTT,CASSLGLTGNTIYF,TRBJ1-3,NA,14,NA,TRBV7-2
TGTGCCAGCAGGGGGGGACAGATCATCTACGACATTCAGTACTTC,CASRGGQIIYDIQYF,TRBJ2-4,NA,15,NA,TRBV28
TGTGCCTGGAGTGAGCAGGGGTCCTCTGAAGCTTTCTTT,CAWSEQGSSEAFF,TRBJ1-1,NA,13,NA,TRBV30
TGTGCCAGCAGCTTAACGGGGGAAAACGTTCAGTACTTC,CASSLTGENVQYF,TRBJ2-4,NA,13,NA,TRBV11-3
TGTGCCAGCAGCCTGGACCGCGTCGGGGATAGGGGCTACACCTTC,CASSLDRVGDRGYTF,TRBJ1-2,NA,15,NA,TRBV7-2
TGTGCCAGCAGCCAGACCGGCGGGACTGGCAAAAACATTCAGTACTTC,CASSQTGGTGKNIQYF,TRBJ2-4,NA,16,NA,TRBV4-2
TGTGCCAGCAACTTAGTCGGGGGAAGCACAGATACGCAGTATTTT,CASNLVGGSTDTQYF,TRBJ2-3,NA,15,NA,TRBV2
TGTGCCAGCAGTTTATCGTCCAAGTTTGAGCAGTACTTC,CASSLSSKFEQYF,TRBJ2-7,NA,13,NA,TRBV27
TGTGCCAGCAGTTTACCCCGGCCCCGGAGGAGCAATCAGCCCCAGCATTTT,CASSLPRPRRSNQPQHF,TRBJ1-5,NA,17,NA,TRBV27
TGTGCCAGCAGCCCCCGACGGGACGTCTTCGGCTACACCTTC,CASSPRRDVFGYTF,TRBJ1-2,NA,14,NA,TRBV7-2
TGTGCCAGCTCCTCCACCTTAGAGAGGACAGGGGGGACGAACACTGAAGCTTTCTTT,CASSSTLERTGGTNTEAFF,TRBJ1-1,TRBD1,19,NA,TRBV18
TGCGCCAGCAGCCCCTCCTGGTCCGGACAGGGGGCGGGCGGGGAGCTGTTTTTT,CASSPSWSGQGAGGELFF,TRBJ2-2,TRBD1,18,NA,TRBV4-1
TGTGCCAGCAGCTTAGTAGGGGAAAGCACTGAAGCTTTCTTT,CASSLVGESTEAFF,TRBJ1-1,NA,14,NA,TRBV7-9
TGTGCCAGCAGTGAGGCGGGGCCTCAGCCCCAGCATTTT,CASSEAGPQPQHF,TRBJ1-5,NA,13,NA,TRBV28
TGTGCCAGCAGTTCCCTAACTGAAGCTTTCTTT,CASSSLTEAFF,TRBJ1-1,NA,11,NA,TRBV27
TGTGCAAGTCGCTTAGCGGGCGGGATCGAGACAGATACGCAGTATTTT,CASRLAGGIETDTQYF,TRBJ2-3,NA,16,NA,TRBV12-2
TGCGCCAGCAGTTATGGACTAGCGGACTACAATGAGCAGTTCTTC,CASSYGLADYNEQFF,TRBJ2-1,TRBD2,15,NA,TRBV5-1
TGCAGTGCTACCCTAGGCGGGACCCAGTACTTC,CSATLGGTQYF,TRBJ2-5,NA,11,NA,TRBV20-1
TGCAGCGTGACAGGGTTGGGTGAAAAACTGTTTTTT,CSVTGLGEKLFF,TRBJ1-4,TRBD1,12,NA,TRBV29-1
TGTGCCAGCAGTTACCACGGACAAGGGAGTGAAGCTTTCTTT,CASSYHGQGSEAFF,TRBJ1-1,NA,14,once,TRBV2
TGTGCCAGCAGAGGGCCCCCCAAATACGAGCAGTACTTC,CASRGPPKYEQYF,TRBJ2-7,NA,13,NA,TRBV28
TGTGCCAGCAGTGACCCCCGGGAGGGGGGCGATACGCAGTATTTT,CASSDPREGGDTQYF,TRBJ2-3,TRBD2,15,NA,TRBV25-1
TGCGCCAGCAGCTTCCAAGGTGATAGCAATCAGCCCCAGCATTTT,CASSFQGDSNQPQHF,TRBJ1-5,NA,15,NA,TRBV5-1
TGTGCCAGCAGTTTATTTTCAGACTCCTACGAGCAGTACTTC,CASSLFSDSYEQYF,TRBJ2-7,NA,14,NA,TRBV27
TGTGCCAGCAGCTTGGAGATTAACACCGGGGAGCTGTTTTTT,CASSLEINTGELFF,TRBJ2-2,NA,14,NA,TRBV11-2
TGTGCCAGCAGTTCCCAGGCTGTTTCCTACGAGCAGTACTTC,CASSSQAVSYEQYF,TRBJ2-7,NA,14,NA,TRBV6-6
TGCGCCAGCAGCTTGGGGGCCCAGAACCCCACCGGGGAGCTGTTTTTT,CASSLGAQNPTGELFF,TRBJ2-2,NA,16,NA,TRBV5-1